The 29 T cell receptor beta chains below were found in one sample sequenced in a study of breast tumors, draining lymph nodes, adjacent tissues. The lymph nodes were axillary draining lymph nodes from breast cancer patients. TCRdb re-called the multiplex PCR reads with MiXCR, one entry per CDR3 protein. This repertoire shows approximately 280,000 distinct CDR3 sequences, roughly 30% found once; its top ten account for under 1.2%. The specimen was axillary lymph node tissue. All receptors come from a female donor with breast cancer. Some clones in this sample may be carry-over from other donors' samples.

This clonotype appeared a single time. Being one base from a much bigger clone, this may be a read error. The gene calls are TRBV14 and TRBJ2-7; 7 positions agree with TRBD2. The germline gives CDR1 SGHDN, CDR2 FVKESK. The CDR3 is 15 amino acids. CDR3 bases: TGTACCAGCAGCCACACCGGGGGGTTTATCTACGAGCAGTACTTC. Translation gives CTSSHTGGFIYEQYF. Full variable domain (rest looked up from reference TRBV14 and TRBJ2-7): EAGVTQFPSHSVIEKGQTVTLRCDPISGHDNLYWYRRVMGKEIKFLLHFVKESKQDESGMPNNRFLAERTGGTYSTLKVQPAELEDSGVYFCTSSHTGGFIYEQYFGPGTRLTVT.

A single count supports this clonotype. The chain carries TRBV20-1 and TRBJ2-3; D possibly corresponds to TRBD2 (5 bases). The V gene lost 0 bases and the J gene lost 6 bases, with 13 bases spanning the gap. The CDR3 spans 14 residues. Germline V gives CDR1 DFQATT, CDR2 SNEGSKA (reference sequence). This CDR3 reads CSARDLGVEDTQYF. For the CDR3, the DNA is TGCAGTGCTAGAGATCTGGGAGTAGAGGATACGCAGTATTTT.

This clonotype was counted many times. The chain joins TRBV12-5 to TRBJ2-7; D unresolved. The germline V gene encodes CDR1 LGHNT and CDR2 FRNRAP. The CDR3 sequence is 11 residues long. Trimming removed 0 bases from V and 6 bases from J, with 3 bases in between. CDR3 protein: CASGLVSEQYF. CDR3 DNA sequence: TGTGCTAGTGGTTTGGTTTCCGAGCAGTACTTC. The full variable domain, with the rest looked up from reference TRBV12-5 and TRBJ2-7, is DARVTQTPRHKVTEMGQEVTMRCQPILGHNTVFWYRQTMMQGLELLAYFRNRAPLDDSGMPKDRFSAEMPDATLATLKIQPSEPRDSAVYFCASGLVSEQYFGPGTRLTVT.

A note on this clonotype: A clone one base away is much larger, so this may be a read error. CDR3: CSAGTSGRESRYF. In DNA form, the CDR3 reads TGCAGTGCTGGGACTAGCGGGAGAGAGAGCCGGTACTTC. V is TRBV20-1 and J is TRBJ2-5; 14 bases are shared with TRBD2. The CDR3 length is 13 residues. Trimming cost V 5 bases and J 13 bases; bases outside gene matches: 9. CDR1 DFQATT and CDR2 SNEGSKA come from the germline V gene (reference sequence).

This clonotype has a count of ten or more. CDR3 loop: CASSRRGTSSGANVLTF. CDR3 in DNA: TGTGCCAGCAGTCGCAGGGGGACCAGCTCTGGGGCCAACGTCCTGACTTTC. This sequence joins TRBV2 and TRBJ2-6; 7 bases align to TRBD1. V gave up 5 bases and J gave up 0 bases; unmatched junction bases: 7. Germline-derived CDR1 and CDR2 are SNHLY and FYNNEI. The CDR3 runs 17 residues.

The chain has TRBV6-6 and TRBJ2-1; a possible D gene is TRBD1 (6 bases). CDR3 size: 18 residues. Trimming stripped 3 bases from V and 7 bases from J, with 25 bases between. Germline-derived CDR1 and CDR2 are MNHNY and SVGAGI (reference sequence). The CDR3 DNA sequence: TGTGCCAGCAGTTATCTGCAGGGGTGGGTTTCGATTATAAATGAGCAGTTCTTC. This gives the protein CASSYLQGWVSIINEQFF.

There are many counts of this clonotype. This chain uses TRBV7-2 with TRBJ2-3; D ambiguous. CDR1 SGHTA and CDR2 FQGNSA come from the germline V gene. This CDR3 is built from 15 residues. Trimming cost V 2 bases and J 2 bases, with 11 bases left between them. Written as DNA, the CDR3 is TGTGCCAGCAGCTTATTTAGACTCTACACAGATACGCAGTATTTT. This codes for CASSLFRLYTDTQYF. Full variable domain (missing parts from reference TRBV7-2 and TRBJ2-3): GAGVSQSPSNKVTEKGKDVELRCDPISGHTALYWYRQSLGQGLEFLIYFQGNSAPDKSGLPSDRFSAERTGGSVSTLTIQRTQQEDSAVYLCASSLFRLYTDTQYFGPGTRLTVL.

This chain connects TRBV2 to TRBJ1-3, with 12 bases matching TRBD1. The CDR3 covers 17 residues. The germline V gene has CDR1 SNHLY and CDR2 FYNNEI. Trimming removed 8 bases from V and 3 bases from J; junction bases left unmatched: 11. As DNA, the CDR3 is TGTGCCAGCGGGAGGGGACAGGGGGCGGGCTATGGAAACACCATATATTTT. Translated, it gives CASGRGQGAGYGNTIYF. The full variable domain, with the rest looked up from reference TRBV2 and TRBJ1-3, is EPEVTQTPSHQVTQMGQEVILRCVPISNHLYFYWYRQILGQKVEFLVSFYNNEISEKSEIFDDQFSVERPDGSNFTLKIRSTKLEDSAMYFCASGRGQGAGYGNTIYFGEGSWLTVV.

The rearrangement joins TRBV29-1 to TRBJ2-5; 14 bases are a match to TRBD2. Germline-derived CDR1 and CDR2 are SQVTM and ANQGSEA. This CDR3 contains 15 residues. Losses at the gene ends were 6 bases for V and 1 base for J; bases not matched to a gene: 4. The CDR3: CSVAGTSGSQETQYF. The DNA of the CDR3 is TGCAGCGTAGCCGGGACTAGCGGGAGCCAAGAGACCCAGTACTTC.

This rearrangement joins TRBV6-1 to TRBJ1-5; D is uncertain. The CDR3 has 15 amino acids. V was trimmed by 0 bases and J by 3 bases, leaving 9 bases between them. Germline assignment: CDR1 MNHNS and CDR2 SASEGT. CDR3 sequence: CASSEARGYNQPQHF. The DNA for the CDR3 is TGTGCCAGCAGTGAAGCACGAGGGTACAATCAGCCCCAGCATTTT.

The rearrangement joins TRBV7-9 to TRBJ2-5, with 9 positions matching TRBD2. This CDR3 contains 15 residues. The germline gives CDR1 SEHNR, CDR2 FQNEAQ (reference sequence). After removal of 5 bases from V and 4 bases from J, the junction contained 8 bases not matched to a gene. The CDR3 bases are TGTGCCAGCAGCCTCACGGGACTAGCTCGAGAGACCCAGTACTTC. Translating gives CASSLTGLARETQYF.

The table lists this clonotype with many counts. The chain joins TRBV5-8 to TRBJ2-3; 10 bases map to TRBD1. Unmatched junction bases numbered 2, after V lost 1 base and J lost 3 bases. CDR3 length equals 15 residues. Germline CDR1 SGHTS, CDR2 YDEGEE. CDR3 in DNA: TGTGCCAGCAGCTTGCCGGGACAGGGGACAGATACGCAGTATTTT. This sequence encodes CASSLPGQGTDTQYF. Drawing the rest from reference TRBV5-8 and TRBJ2-3, the complete variable domain is EAGVTQSPTHLIKTRGQQATLRCSPISGHTSVYWYQQALGLGLQFLLWYDEGEERNRGNFPPRFSGRQFPNYSSELNVNALELEDSALYLCASSLPGQGTDTQYFGPGTRLTVL.

This clonotype was seen repeatedly, ten times or more. This chain joins TRBV6-5 and TRBJ1-5; no clear D gene. V lost 5 bases, J lost 4 bases, and 9 bases lay in between. This CDR3 has 13 amino acids. CDR1 and CDR2 (germline): MNHEY, SVGAGI. In DNA form, the CDR3 reads TGTGCCAGCAGTCCAAGACTAAATCAGCCCCAGCATTTT. Translation: CASSPRLNQPQHF.

In this sample, this clonotype turned up many times. The chain uses TRBV19 and TRBJ1-2; a weak D match, TRBD1 (6 bases). V gave up 6 bases and J gave up 7 bases, with 18 bases separating them. The germline V gene encodes CDR1 LNHDA and CDR2 SQIVND (reference sequence). The CDR3 loop spans 14 amino acids. In DNA form, the CDR3 reads TGTGCCAGTAGACCACAGGGAAATGAAGGTGGCTACACCTTC. Translated, it gives CASRPQGNEGGYTF.

The table lists this clonotype with many counts. This rearrangement joins TRBV5-1 to TRBJ2-3; D is unresolved. The CDR3 totals 14 residues. Germline V gene data show CDR1 as SGHRS and CDR2 as YFSETQ. V dropped 1 base and J dropped 1 base, with 7 bases sitting between them. CDR3 DNA sequence: TGCGCCAGCAGCTTGTCCGCAGGCACAGATACGCAGTATTTT. Its translation: CASSLSAGTDTQYF.

Details on this clonotype: This may be a read error: a much more frequent sequence differs by one nucleotide. The J gene is TRBJ2-5, the V gene TRBV20-1; no firm D call. CDR1 is DFQATT, CDR2 SNEGSKA, per germline (reference sequence). V dropped 3 bases and J dropped 4 bases, with 12 bases sitting between them. This CDR3 comprises 13 residues. CDR3 bases: TGCAGTGCTAGTAAGGGTCGGCGAGAGACCCAGTACTTC. Translation: CSASKGRRETQYF.

This clonotype was counted at least ten times. The V call is TRBV7-3, the J call TRBJ2-7, with 10 bases that match TRBD2. The CDR3 is 15 residues long. Germline-derived CDR1 and CDR2 are SGHTA and FQGTGA. Trimming took 1 base from V and 2 from J; bases not matched to a gene: 2. The CDR3 bases are TGTGCCAGCAGCTTAAGAGCGGGAGGGCCCTACGAGCAGTACTTC. Its protein product is CASSLRAGGPYEQYF.

V usage is TRBV30 and J usage is TRBJ1-2; no reliable D call. The CDR3 covers 14 residues. Trimming took off 2 bases at V and 5 bases at J, with 15 bases between the two ends. Germline V gene sequence: CDR1 GTSNPN, CDR2 SVGIG (reference sequence). CDR3 in amino acids: CAWSPPLGLYGYTF. The CDR3, as DNA: TGTGCCTGGAGTCCGCCCCTAGGACTTTATGGCTACACCTTC.

With regard to this clonotype: A much more abundant neighbour one base away suggests this may be a read error. No conserved phenylalanine or tryptophan ends this CDR3, so it is likely a read error. This chain joins TRBV12-3 or TRBV12-4 and TRBJ2-1, with 11 bases lining up with TRBD2. This CDR3 has 14 amino acids. The trim removed 7 bases at V and 4 bases at J, leaving 3 bases unmatched. As DNA, the CDR3 is TGTGCCAGCAATAGACTAGCGGGATACAATGAGCAGTTCGTC. Translating gives CASNRLAGYNEQFV.

Ten or more counts support this clonotype. This chain connects TRBV7-6 to TRBJ1-2; D remains ambiguous. The CDR3 runs 16 residues. The ends were cut back, 3 bases at V and 3 bases at J, with 17 bases in the middle. Germline V gives CDR1 SGHVS, CDR2 FNYEAQ. CDR3 nucleotide sequence: TGTGCCAGCAGCTTCTGGACCCCGGACGGATACTATGGCTACACCTTC. It yields the protein CASSFWTPDGYYGYTF.

On this clonotype: Sequence at one end of the junction differs from germline and may be a read error. This chain joins TRBV10-3 and TRBJ2-7; 9 nucleotides agree with TRBD2. The CDR3 is made up of 15 amino acids. Germline CDR1 and CDR2: ENHRY and SYGVKD. CDR3 residues: CASRNLAGSSYEQHF. CDR3 coding DNA: TGTGCCAGCAGGAACCTAGCGGGAAGCTCCTACGAGCAGCACTTC.

This clonotype was seen ten or more times. The chain recombines TRBV7-9 with TRBJ1-3; D uncertain. Trimming stripped 3 bases from V and 8 bases from J, with 8 bases between. Looked up from germline, CDR1 is SEHNR and CDR2 is FQNEAQ (reference sequence). The CDR3 is made up of 12 amino acids. The chain's CDR3 is CASSFDIDTIYF. DNA for the CDR3: TGTGCCAGCAGCTTCGATATTGACACCATATATTTT.

This clonotype appeared many times. The chain combines TRBV6-6 with TRBJ2-1; 7 nucleotides match TRBD2. V lost 6 bases and J lost 4; bases outside the gene matches: 6. The CDR3 length is 14 residues. Germline V CDR1 and CDR2: MNHNY, SVGAGI (reference sequence). Here the CDR3 DNA reads TGTGCCAGCAGGCGGGAGAATCGGTACAATGAGCAGTTCTTC. Translation gives CASRRENRYNEQFF.

This clonotype was found many times. The chain is built from TRBV29-1 and TRBJ1-2; 8 nucleotides agree with TRBD1. Trimming removed 8 bases from V and 4 bases from J; junction bases left unmatched: 9. Germline loops: CDR1 SQVTM, CDR2 ANQGSEA. This CDR3 has 13 amino acids. The DNA for the CDR3 is TGCAGCATTCTAACACAGGGGGGCTATGGCTACACCTTC. Protein product: CSILTQGGYGYTF. Using reference TRBV29-1 and TRBJ1-2 for the parts outside the CDR3, the full variable domain is SAVISQKPSRDICQRGTSLTIQCQVDSQVTMMFWYRQQPGQSLTLIATANQGSEATYESGFVIDKFPISRPNLTFSTLTVSNMSPEDSSIYLCSILTQGGYGYTFGSGTRLTVV.

In its sample, this clonotype was seen many times. The chain links TRBV20-1 to TRBJ2-3, with D tentatively TRBD2 (6 bases). The germline gives CDR1 DFQATT, CDR2 SNEGSKA (reference sequence). The CDR3 contains 15 residues. V dropped 8 bases and J dropped 0 bases, with 18 bases sitting between them. CDR3 sequence: CSTPVGGVSTDTQYF. The CDR3 nucleotides are TGCAGTACCCCGGTGGGCGGGGTTAGCACAGATACGCAGTATTTT.

This clonotype was observed a few times. The V and J genes are TRBV12-3 or TRBV12-4 and TRBJ1-1; no firm D call. The CDR3 runs to 14 residues. V shed 3 bases and J shed 3 bases, with 11 bases lying between them. The CDR3 DNA is TGTGCCAGCAGTTTTGGAGGGCGGGACACTGAAGCTTTCTTT. Amino acid sequence: CASSFGGRDTEAFF.

To note about this clonotype: It may be a read error: a sequence one base away is much more abundant. V usage is TRBV6-1 and J usage is TRBJ2-3; D is unresolved. The end of the DNA fits TRBJ1-5 better, so the J call may be wrong. The CDR3 has 10 residues. CDR1 and CDR2 (germline): MNHNS, SASEGT. The CDR3 here is CASSDATQHF. CDR3 DNA sequence: TGTGCCAGCAGTGATGCTACGCAGCATTTT.

This clonotype was detected ten times or more. The chain recombines TRBV20-1 with TRBJ2-5, with 10 bases identical to TRBD1. Germline V gene sequence: CDR1 DFQATT, CDR2 SNEGSKA (reference sequence). With V trimmed by 0 bases and J by 6 bases, 7 bases remained unmatched. There are 15 residues in the CDR3. The CDR3 loop reads CSAREGDRGFQTQYF. The CDR3, as DNA: TGCAGTGCTAGAGAGGGGGACAGGGGTTTTCAGACCCAGTACTTC.

The chain carries TRBV24-1 and TRBJ2-1, with D perhaps matching TRBD2 (6 bases). There are 17 residues in the CDR3. V shed 7 bases and J shed 4 bases, with 22 bases lying between them. CDR1 KGHDR and CDR2 SFDVKD come from the germline V gene. CDR3 residues: CATREDLARHVYNEQFF. The CDR3 DNA reads as TGTGCCACCAGAGAAGACCTAGCGAGACACGTGTACAATGAGCAGTTCTTC.